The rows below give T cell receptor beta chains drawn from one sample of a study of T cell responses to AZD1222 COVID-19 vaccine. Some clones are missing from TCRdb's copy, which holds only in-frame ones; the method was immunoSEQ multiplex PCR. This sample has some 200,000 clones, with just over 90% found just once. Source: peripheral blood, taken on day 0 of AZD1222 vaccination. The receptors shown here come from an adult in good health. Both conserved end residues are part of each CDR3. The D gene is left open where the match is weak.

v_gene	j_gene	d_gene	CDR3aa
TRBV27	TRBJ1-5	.	CASTPLWDVNQPQHF
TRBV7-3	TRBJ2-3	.	CASSFGGWGSTDTQYF
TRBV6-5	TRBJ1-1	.	CASHRLLWTEAFF
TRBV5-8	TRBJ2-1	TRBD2	CASSLVFAGGTHNEQFF
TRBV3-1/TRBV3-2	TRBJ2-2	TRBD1	CASSQGSRQGDTGELFF
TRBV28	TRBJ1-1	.	CASSLPGTEAFF
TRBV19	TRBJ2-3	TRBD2	CASSIGTNNPDF
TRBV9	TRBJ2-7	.	CASSIQGNEQYF
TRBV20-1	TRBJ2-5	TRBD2	CSASMLAGSQETQYF
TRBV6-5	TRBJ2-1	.	CASRRAGGNNEQFF
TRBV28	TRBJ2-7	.	CASSSPRGGTYEQYF
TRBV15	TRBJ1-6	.	CATSRNLYNSPLHF
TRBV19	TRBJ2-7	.	CASSMTSSYEQYF
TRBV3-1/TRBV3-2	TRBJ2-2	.	CASSFRVNTGELFF
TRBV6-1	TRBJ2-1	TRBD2	CASSGGLAGGGNEQFF
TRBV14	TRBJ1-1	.	CASSQDSGRDTEAFF
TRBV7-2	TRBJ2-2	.	CASSFDTSNTGELFF
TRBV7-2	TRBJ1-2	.	CASSPGSNYGYTF
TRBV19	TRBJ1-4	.	CASSIRGVTPNEKLFF
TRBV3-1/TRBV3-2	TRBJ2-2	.	CASSQDGGLWNTGELFF
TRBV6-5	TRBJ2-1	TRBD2	CASSYSRAGGYNEQFF
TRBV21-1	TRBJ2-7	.	CARYEWGLYEQYF
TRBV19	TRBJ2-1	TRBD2	CASSLAGGQYNEQFF
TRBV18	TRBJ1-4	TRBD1	CASSRGQRNEKLFF
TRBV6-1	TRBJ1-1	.	CASSDRGNTEAFF
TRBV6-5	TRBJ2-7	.	CASSPDRGGSYEQYF
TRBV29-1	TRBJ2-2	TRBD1	CSVGSGGLGTGELFF
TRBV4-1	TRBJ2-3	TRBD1	CASSQEGRGTDTQYF
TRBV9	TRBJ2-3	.	CASSVSSSWGTQDTQYF
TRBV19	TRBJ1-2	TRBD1	CASSPRTGLHGYTF
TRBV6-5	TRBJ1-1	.	CASRDQANTEAFF
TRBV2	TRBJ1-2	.	CASSVNPGRPPYGYTF
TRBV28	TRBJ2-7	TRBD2	CASSQLGGGEQYF
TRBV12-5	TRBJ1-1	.	CASGLMNTEAFF
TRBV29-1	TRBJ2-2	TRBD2	CSVAEGRVAGELFF
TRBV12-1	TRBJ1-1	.	CASSGAGGGTEAFF
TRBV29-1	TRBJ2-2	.	CSVEQTNTGELFF
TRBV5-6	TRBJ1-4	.	CASSLVGRLGEKLFF